This TCR beta chain was observed in a study of tumor-infiltrating lymphocytes in primary liver carcinoma. In its sample, this clonotype was seen many times. Joint extraction of RNA and DNA used about 17-32 mg of bulk tissue that was unsorted. There are 19 residues in the CDR3. After removal of 0 bases from V and 3 bases from J, the junction contained 15 bases not matched to a gene. Germline V gives CDR1 SGHRS, CDR2 YFSETQ. Starting material of 500 ng total RNA yielded TCR beta cDNA via a constant-region primer. Three-round nested multiplex PCR performed with slightly modified ARM-PCR produced the TCR beta libraries. A C-beta reverse primer and TRBV1-TRBV30 forward primers served in each of the first two PCR rounds, at ten to eleven cycles apiece. Via MiXCR, TCRdb re-called the multiplex PCR reads, giving one row per CDR3 protein. This repertoire shows approximately 79,000 distinct CDR3 sequences, roughly three quarters found once; its top ten account for about a quarter.

The chain joins TRBV5-1 to TRBJ2-3; TRBD2 matches 8 bases. The source is a man aged 40-49 years with primary liver carcinoma and hepatitis B virus infection. The sample taken for sequencing was liver tumor tissue from sampling region 4. As for subset: tumor region T4, right-lateral pole. The CDR3 spells CASSLAQASGYGSTDTQYF. CDR3 DNA: TGCGCCAGCAGCTTGGCCCAGGCTAGCGGGTACGGATCGACAGATACGCAGTATTTT.